This is a list of T cell receptor beta chains from one sample in a study of blood T cell repertoires in COVID-19. Clones were sequenced by immunoSEQ multiplex PCR, and TCRdb holds only the in-frame ones, with some missing. The sample holds around 150,000 clones, around four fifths seen once. The source material was peripheral blood. Receptors originate from a man in his 60s who had recovered from COVID-19. Each CDR3 is given with its conserved first and last residue. D genes are given only for firm matches. Where a row states a size, it is once, few, many or the class of an expanded clone; other rows omit it.

>NA|TRBD2|14|TRBJ2-3|TRBV19
TGTGCCAGTAGTATCGGGGGGAGCACAGATACGCAGTATTTT
CASSIGGSTDTQYF
>few|NA|14|TRBJ2-5|TRBV7-8
TGTGCCAGCAGCATTACAGGTCATGGAGAGACCCAGTACTTC
CASSITGHGETQYF
>NA|NA|15|TRBJ2-3|TRBV4-1
TGCGCCAGCAGCCAAGACGACGGGTCCACAGATACGCAGTATTTT
CASSQDDGSTDTQYF
>NA|NA|16|TRBJ1-1|TRBV28
TGTGCCAGCAGTAGCAGCGGGGCAGGGGCAGGGACTGAAGCTTTCTTT
CASSSSGAGAGTEAFF
>NA|NA|13|TRBJ1-4|TRBV19
TGTGCCAGTAGTATCGGAGCCGCTGAAAAACTGTTTTTT
CASSIGAAEKLFF
>many|TRBD2|13|TRBJ2-1|TRBV7-3
TGTGCCAGCAGCTCCGGACTAGCGGGAGATCAGTTCTTC
CASSSGLAGDQFF
>NA|NA|15|TRBJ1-1|TRBV5-6
TGTGCCAGCAGCCAACCGACAGGTCGAGGCACTGAAGCTTTCTTT
CASSQPTGRGTEAFF
>once|TRBD1|20|TRBJ1-5|TRBV7-8
TGTGCCAGCAGCTTAAGACGAGTGGTAGGAACAGGGGGAAGCAATCAGCCCCAGCATTTT
CASSLRRVVGTGGSNQPQHF
>NA|NA|15|TRBJ1-5|TRBV15
TGTGCCACCAGCAGGACCGCGGGGGAAGGTCAGCCCCAGCATTTT
CATSRTAGEGQPQHF
>NA|TRBD1|15|TRBJ1-5|TRBV28
TGTGCCAGCAGTCTCTACAGGGGCCCAAATCAGCCCCAGCATTTT
CASSLYRGPNQPQHF
>NA|TRBD2|13|TRBJ2-3|TRBV30
TGTGCCTGGAGTGGGGAGGGAGCGAGGACGCAGTATTTT
CAWSGEGARTQYF
>few|NA|16|TRBJ2-3|TRBV4-3
TGCGCCAGCAGCCAAGCTGGCGGGCGCAACACAGATACGCAGTATTTT
CASSQAGGRNTDTQYF
>NA|NA|14|TRBJ1-2|TRBV15
TGTGCCACCAGCAGAGATCCAACGGACTATGGCTACACCTTC
CATSRDPTDYGYTF
>NA|TRBD1|14|TRBJ1-1|TRBV6-5
TGTGCCAGCAGAACGGGACAGGCCGACACTGAAGCTTTCTTT
CASRTGQADTEAFF
>few|TRBD1|13|TRBJ2-2|TRBV11-3
TGTGCCAGCAGCTCGGACAGGATGGGGGAGCTGTTTTTT
CASSSDRMGELFF
>NA|TRBD2|15|TRBJ2-1|TRBV2
TGTGCCAGCACCGAATTGCGGGGGGACGCGAATGAGCAGTTCTTC
CASTELRGDANEQFF
>NA|NA|14|TRBJ1-2|TRBV5-8
TGTGCCAGCAGCCCCGGGCAGGGCGCCTATGGCTACACCTTC
CASSPGQGAYGYTF
>NA|TRBD2|16|TRBJ2-1|TRBV10-3
TGTGCCATCAGTGAGCCCCGGCCTAGCGGGAGCGATGAGCAGTTCTTC
CAISEPRPSGSDEQFF
>NA|TRBD1|14|TRBJ2-7|TRBV7-9
TGTGCCAGCAGCTCCAGGGGGCTCGCCTACGAGCAGTACTTC
CASSSRGLAYEQYF
>NA|NA|13|TRBJ2-5|TRBV19
TGTGCCAGTAGTATAGTCCCTCAAGAGACCCAGTACTTC
CASSIVPQETQYF
>NA|TRBD1|13|TRBJ1-2|TRBV6-2/TRBV6-3
TGTGCCAGCAGTCACGACAGGGGCTATGGCTACACCTTC
CASSHDRGYGYTF
>NA|NA|14|TRBJ1-4|TRBV9
TGTGCCAGCGGACGCGGGGGGACTAATGAAAAACTGTTTTTT
CASGRGGTNEKLFF
>few|NA|15|TRBJ2-3|TRBV21-1
TGTGCCAGCAGCCAAAGCGGGCAGGGACCTGATACGCAGTATTTT
CASSQSGQGPDTQYF
>NA|TRBD2|17|TRBJ2-1|TRBV4-1
TGCGCCAGCAGCCAAGATAGGCCAGCGGGAGCCTACAATGAGCAGTTCTTC
CASSQDRPAGAYNEQFF
>NA|TRBD2|14|TRBJ2-6|TRBV29-1
TGCAGCGTGGACGGGGGGTCTGGGGCCAACGTCCTGACTTTC
CSVDGGSGANVLTF
>NA|NA|14|TRBJ2-7|TRBV19
TGTGCCAGTAGTGCCTCTCCAGGCCTCTACGAGCAGTACTTC
CASSASPGLYEQYF
>once|NA|13|TRBJ2-5|TRBV4-1
TGCGCCAGCAGCCAGGACCAGGGGGAGACCCAGTACTTC
CASSQDQGETQYF
>NA|NA|13|TRBJ1-1|TRBV3-1/TRBV3-2
TGTGCCAGCAGCCCCGATTTGAACATTGAAGCTTTCTTT
CASSPDLNIEAFF
>NA|NA|13|TRBJ1-3|TRBV7-2
TGTGCCAGCAGCTTAGAGAGGCGAGACACCATATATTTT
CASSLERRDTIYF
>NA|TRBD2|15|TRBJ2-1|TRBV4-2
TGTGCCAGCAGCACACCTAGCGGGGTCGGGGATGAGCAGTTCTTC
CASSTPSGVGDEQFF
>NA|TRBD2|15|TRBJ2-3|TRBV7-9
TGTGCCAGCAGCTTAGGGGGACTAGCGGCAGATACGCAGTATTTT
CASSLGGLAADTQYF
>NA|TRBD2|16|TRBJ2-1|TRBV24-1
TGTGCCACCAGTGATTTTCTAGCGGGGGCCCAGCAGGAGCAGTTCTTC
CATSDFLAGAQQEQFF
>NA|NA|15|TRBJ1-6|TRBV19
TGTGCCAGTAGTGCCCCCGGGGGGCTGGGATCACCCCTCCACTTT
CASSAPGGLGSPLHF
>few|TRBD2|15|TRBJ2-5|TRBV6-5
TGTGCCAGCAGTTACCCTAGCGGGGGGCGAGAGACCCAGTACTTC
CASSYPSGGRETQYF
>NA|NA|9|TRBJ2-7|TRBV9
TGTGCCAGCACGGGCGAGCAGTACTTC
CASTGEQYF
>NA|TRBD2|17|TRBJ2-3|TRBV24-1
TGTGCCACCAGTGATTCGGGACTAGCGGGAGTCACAGATACGCAGTATTTT
CATSDSGLAGVTDTQYF
>NA|NA|17|TRBJ2-3|TRBV12-2
TGTGCAAGTCGCGGGACAGTAAAGGGAAGAAGCACAGATACGCAGTATTTT
CASRGTVKGRSTDTQYF
>NA|NA|18|TRBJ2-4|TRBV29-1
TGCAGCGTTGAAGATAGCGGTTACGGCAAAGTAGCCAAAAACATTCAGTACTTC
CSVEDSGYGKVAKNIQYF
>NA|NA|13|TRBJ2-7|TRBV6-5
TGTGCCAGCAGAATACAGGGTTGGCACGAGCAGTACTTC
CASRIQGWHEQYF
>few|NA|13|TRBJ2-7|TRBV3-1/TRBV3-2
TGTGCCAGCAGCCAAGGTCGAGCGGTCGAGCAGTACTTC
CASSQGRAVEQYF
>once|TRBD1|15|TRBJ2-5|TRBV7-8
TGTGCCAGCAGCTTAGTATCAGGGGGTTCGGAGACCCAGTACTTC
CASSLVSGGSETQYF
>NA|NA|12|TRBJ1-2|TRBV28
TGTGCCAGCAGTGGGCAGGGCGCTGGCTACACCTTC
CASSGQGAGYTF
>NA|TRBD1|15|TRBJ1-4|TRBV28
TGTGCCAGCAGTTCGGGGGACAGGGGGCTTGAAAAACTGTTTTTT
CASSSGDRGLEKLFF
>few|TRBD1|15|TRBJ2-7|TRBV28
TGTGCCAGCACCCAAGGGGGGACAGGGTCCTACGAGCAGTACTTC
CASTQGGTGSYEQYF
>NA|NA|14|TRBJ1-1|TRBV6-5
TGTGCCAGCAGTCAGGGGTTACGGGGCACTGAAGCTTTCTTT
CASSQGLRGTEAFF
>NA|TRBD1|13|TRBJ2-5|TRBV12-3/TRBV12-4
TGTGCCAGCAGCCGACAGGGAATAGAGACCCAGTACTTC
CASSRQGIETQYF
>NA|TRBD1|15|TRBJ1-2|TRBV5-1
TGCGCCAGCAGTCTGGGACAGGGGGCAAGCTATGGCTACACCTTC
CASSLGQGASYGYTF
>NA|NA|13|TRBJ2-1|TRBV5-1
TGCGCCAGCAGCTTGGGACGGACAAATGAGCAGTTCTTC
CASSLGRTNEQFF
>NA|NA|13|TRBJ2-1|TRBV5-4
TGTGCCAGCAGTTCGACACTCTACAATGAGCAGTTCTTC
CASSSTLYNEQFF
>NA|TRBD1|13|TRBJ1-1|TRBV30
TGTGCCTGGAGGCGGACAGGGGAGAGAGAAGCTTTCTTT
CAWRRTGEREAFF
>few|TRBD2|14|TRBJ2-7|TRBV9
TGTGCCAGCAGCCCGACTAGCGGAGGCTACGAGCAGTACTTC
CASSPTSGGYEQYF
>NA|NA|11|TRBJ1-1|TRBV14
TGTGCCACCCAGACAGCCACTGAAGCTTTCTTT
CATQTATEAFF
>once|TRBD1|14|TRBJ1-1|TRBV28
TGTGCCAGCAGGCCAGGACAGGGTGGCACTGAAGCTTTCTTT
CASRPGQGGTEAFF
>NA|NA|15|TRBJ2-7|TRBV21-1
TGTGCCAGCAGCCCCCCTAAGGAGGAGTGCCACGAGCAGTACTTC
CASSPPKEECHEQYF
>NA|TRBD1|16|TRBJ2-3|TRBV2
TGTGCCAGCAGTGAAGAGGGGGCAGTCAAGGCAGATACGCAGTATTTT
CASSEEGAVKADTQYF